This T cell receptor beta chain came from a study of blood T cell repertoires in COVID-19. This CDR3 comprises 13 residues. V was cut by 4 bases and J by 4 bases, with 10 bases left in between. The study drew participants aged about 18 to 95 years from around 24 US areas. As for this clone: Likely a read error: the CDR3 ends without its conserved phenylalanine or tryptophan.

TCRdb keeps only in-frame clones here, not all; method: immunoSEQ multiplex PCR. The sample holds 200,000 or so clones, roughly 83% seen once. This clonotype was obtained from a woman aged 40 to 49 with acute COVID-19. This sequence joins TRBV12-3 or TRBV12-4 and TRBJ1-2; D call uncertain. The source material was PBMCs or T cells enriched from blood (not recorded which). The CDR3 spells CASSYGEGYGYTL. The CDR3, as DNA: TGTGCCAGCAGTTATGGGGAGGGCTATGGCTACACCCTC.